This T cell receptor beta chain was recorded in a study of shared clonotypes between healthy human individuals. Assay used: immunoSEQ multiplex PCR; TCRdb lists only in-frame clones, some missing. Of around 370,000 clones in the sample, about 96% are singletons; the top ten hold about 0.32%. Germline CDR1 and CDR2: SGHNT and YYREEE (reference sequence). The CDR3 loop spans 15 amino acids. V lost 4 bases and J 0 bases, leaving 13 bases between the germline ends. The V call is TRBV5-4, the J call TRBJ1-1; possibly TRBD1 for D (5 bases). This TCR was recovered from a man aged 25-45 years in good health. The sequencing input was memory CD8+ T cells sorted from blood. Subset denoted: CD45RO+ cells pooled with CCR7-negative TemRA cells. The CDR3 loop reads CASSALTGMNTEAFF. The CDR3 DNA follows: TGTGCCAGCAGCGCCTTAACAGGAATGAACACTGAAGCTTTCTTT.